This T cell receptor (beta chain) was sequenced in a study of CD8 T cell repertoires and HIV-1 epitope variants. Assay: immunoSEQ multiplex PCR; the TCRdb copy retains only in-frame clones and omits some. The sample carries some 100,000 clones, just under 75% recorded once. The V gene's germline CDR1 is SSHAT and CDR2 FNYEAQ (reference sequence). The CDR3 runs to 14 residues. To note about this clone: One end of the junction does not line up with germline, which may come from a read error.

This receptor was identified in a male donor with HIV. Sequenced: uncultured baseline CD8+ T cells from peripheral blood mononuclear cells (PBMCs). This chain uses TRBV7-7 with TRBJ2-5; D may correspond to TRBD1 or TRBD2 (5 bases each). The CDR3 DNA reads TGTGCCAGCAGCCTAGCTGGGACGGGAGAGACCCAGTACTTC. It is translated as CASSLAGTGETQYF.